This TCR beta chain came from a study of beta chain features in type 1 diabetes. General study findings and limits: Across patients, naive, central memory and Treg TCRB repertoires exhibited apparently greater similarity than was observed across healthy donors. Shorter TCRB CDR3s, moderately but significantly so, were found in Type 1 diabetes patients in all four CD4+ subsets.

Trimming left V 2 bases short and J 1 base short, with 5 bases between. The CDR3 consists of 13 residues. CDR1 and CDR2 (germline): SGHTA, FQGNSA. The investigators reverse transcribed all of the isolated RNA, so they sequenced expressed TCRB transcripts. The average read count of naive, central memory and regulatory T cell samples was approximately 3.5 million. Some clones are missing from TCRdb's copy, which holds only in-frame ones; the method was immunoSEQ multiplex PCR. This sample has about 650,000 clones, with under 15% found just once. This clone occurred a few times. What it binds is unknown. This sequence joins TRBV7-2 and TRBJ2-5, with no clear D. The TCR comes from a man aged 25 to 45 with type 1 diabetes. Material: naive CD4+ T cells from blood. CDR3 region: CASSLYTQETQYF. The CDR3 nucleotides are TGTGCCAGCAGCTTATATACCCAAGAGACCCAGTACTTC.